Listed here are 25 T cell receptor beta chains from one sample, sequenced in a study of OX40 agonist ivuxolimab in advanced cancers. TCRdb's copy holds only in-frame clones and misses some; the assay was immunoSEQ multiplex PCR. This table holds 47,000 or so clones, around 86% found once. Sequences were derived from CD4+ or CD8+ T cells sorted from blood, sampled in a trial of the OX40 agonist ivuxolimab. The receptors stem from an adult with an advanced solid tumor such as melanoma, head and neck, liver or kidney cancer.

V is TRBV27 and J is TRBJ1-2; D is unclear. V was pared by 5 bases and J by 3 bases, with 13 bases between. CDR1 and CDR2 from the germline V gene are MNHEY and SMNVEV (reference sequence). CDR3 size: 14 residues. CDR3: CASSPFAGHYGYTF. In DNA form, the CDR3 reads TGTGCCAGCAGTCCCTTCGCCGGTCACTATGGCTACACCTTC.

V gene TRBV7-8 combines with J gene TRBJ2-1; D might be TRBD1 (5 bases). CDR3 length: 18 residues. Germline CDR1 reads SGHVS; CDR2 reads FQNEAQ. Trimming stripped 5 bases from V and 0 bases from J, with 20 bases between. CDR3 protein: CASSRATRQRSSYNEQFF. The CDR3 coding sequence is TGTGCCAGCAGCCGCGCGACCCGACAGAGAAGCTCCTACAATGAGCAGTTCTTC.

CDR3 region: CASSLVPANTEAFF. CDR3 in DNA: TGTGCCAGCAGCTTAGTCCCAGCGAACACTGAAGCTTTCTTT. The V call is TRBV7-2, the J call TRBJ1-1; D remains unclear. CDR1 and CDR2 (germline): SGHTA, FQGNSA. There are 14 residues in the CDR3. V was cut by 1 base and J by 1 base, with 7 bases left in between.

V gene TRBV6-1 combines with J gene TRBJ2-3; D gene ambiguous. Trimming took off 3 bases at V and 3 bases at J, with 1 base between the two ends. Germline V CDR1 and CDR2: MNHNS, SASEGT. The CDR3 is 11 residues long. The CDR3 reads CASSDTDTQYF. Written as DNA, the CDR3 is TGTGCCAGCAGTGATACAGATACGCAGTATTTT.

The CDR3 here is CASSPGTGGHEQFF. The CDR3 coding sequence is TGTGCCAGCAGCCCCGGGACAGGGGGCCATGAGCAGTTCTTC. The chain links TRBV6-4 to TRBJ2-1; 12 bases fit TRBD1. V lost 6 bases, J lost 8 bases, and 5 bases stayed unmatched. Germline V gene data show CDR1 as MRHNA and CDR2 as SNTAGT. CDR3 size: 14 residues.

The rearrangement uses TRBV5-1 and TRBJ2-5, with 8 bases fitting TRBD2. Germline CDR1 reads SGHRS; CDR2 reads YFSETQ. This CDR3 is 16 amino acids long. V shed 0 bases and J 5 bases; nucleotides not matched to a gene: 9. CDR3 sequence (DNA): TGCGCCAGCAGCTTGGGCGGGACTAGGGTAAGGGAGACCCAGTACTTC. Translated, it gives CASSLGGTRVRETQYF. Full variable domain (outside the CDR3, taken from reference TRBV5-1 and TRBJ2-5): KAGVTQTPRYLIKTRGQQVTLSCSPISGHRSVSWYQQTPGQGLQFLFEYFSETQRNKGNFPGRFSGRQFSNSRSEMNVSTLELGDSALYLCASSLGGTRVRETQYFGPGTRLLVL.

The V gene is TRBV13, the J gene TRBJ1-1; D uncertain. Germline V gene sequence: CDR1 PRHDT, CDR2 FYEKMQ (reference sequence). The CDR3 is 13 residues long. Deletions cut 0 bases from V and 6 bases from J, with 8 bases between. The CDR3 region is CASSLGSPPEAFF. The CDR3 nucleotides are TGTGCCAGCAGCTTAGGCTCCCCCCCTGAAGCTTTCTTT.

The genes are TRBV27 and TRBJ2-1; D perhaps matches TRBD2 (6 bases). Trimming pared 6 bases from V and 7 bases from J, leaving 19 bases between. This CDR3 contains 15 residues. Germline V gives CDR1 MNHEY, CDR2 SMNVEV (reference sequence). The CDR3 sequence: CASSPRRELGNEQFF. CDR3 in DNA: TGTGCCAGCAGCCCAAGGAGGGAGTTGGGAAATGAGCAGTTCTTC.

This chain uses TRBV10-3 with TRBJ1-1; no definite D call. This CDR3 has 15 residues. CDR1 and CDR2 from the germline V gene are ENHRY and SYGVKD. V dropped 0 bases and J dropped 1 base, with 9 bases sitting between them. CDR3 bases: TGTGCCATCAGTGAGTCCGGTATCTCGAACACTGAAGCTTTCTTT. Translating gives CAISESGISNTEAFF.

The rearrangement links TRBV7-9 to TRBJ2-2; 12 bases agree with TRBD2. In germline, CDR1 is SEHNR, CDR2 FQNEAQ (reference sequence). This CDR3 is built from 16 residues. V shed 4 bases and J 5 bases; nucleotides not matched to a gene: 5. The CDR3 is CASSSLAGGLTGELFF. Here the CDR3 DNA reads TGTGCCAGCAGCTCCCTAGCGGGAGGGCTAACCGGGGAGCTGTTTTTT.

The CDR3 loop is CATSRDGRGGSDTQYF. The CDR3, as DNA: TGTGCCACCAGCAGAGACGGACGGGGGGGCTCAGATACGCAGTATTTT. This rearrangement joins TRBV15 to TRBJ2-3, with 8 bases matching TRBD2. The junction had 6 bases not matched to a gene; V was cut back by 0 bases and J by 4 bases. CDR1 LNHNV and CDR2 YYDKDF come from the germline V gene (reference sequence). This CDR3 comprises 16 residues.

The chain employs TRBV30 and TRBJ2-5; D is perhaps TRBD1 (5 bases). Trimming shortened V by 7 bases and J by 2 bases, and 17 bases separated the two germline ends. CDR3 size: 14 residues. Germline CDR1 GTSNPN, CDR2 SVGIG (reference sequence). CDR3 protein: CASTSRQNQETQYF. The CDR3 region has the DNA TGTGCCTCCACCTCTCGACAGAATCAAGAGACCCAGTACTTC.

The chain couples TRBV9 to TRBJ2-1; 12 bases agree with TRBD2. Germline loops: CDR1 SGDLS, CDR2 YYNGEE. The CDR3 has 15 residues. The J segment lost 9 bases and the V segment lost 3 bases, leaving 7 bases of the junction unmatched. In DNA, the CDR3 is TGTGCCAGCAGCGCCGGGACTAGCGGGTACGGTGAGCAGTTCTTC. This sequence encodes CASSAGTSGYGEQFF.

This clone qualifies as medium-sized. This chain joins TRBV19 and TRBJ2-3, with D hard to call. Germline V gives CDR1 LNHDA, CDR2 SQIVND (reference sequence). The V end was cut by 3 bases, the J end by 2 bases, with 12 bases between. The CDR3 totals 15 residues. The CDR3 DNA follows: TGTGCCAGTAGTATGGGCTTGGCTATCACAGATACGCAGTATTTT. The encoded protein is CASSMGLAITDTQYF.

This chain connects TRBV5-1 to TRBJ1-1; tentatively, D is TRBD1 (6 bases). Germline V CDR1 and CDR2: SGHRS, YFSETQ. This CDR3 is built from 16 residues. Deletions cut 2 bases from V and 4 bases from J, with 18 bases between. This CDR3 reads CASSFSQGQKGTEAFF. CDR3 coding DNA: TGCGCCAGCAGCTTCAGTCAGGGGCAAAAAGGCACTGAAGCTTTCTTT.

The chain links TRBV4-2 to TRBJ1-2; 9 bases line up with TRBD1. The CDR3 sequence is 15 residues long. From germline, CDR1 is LGHNA and CDR2 YNFKEQ. V shed 1 base and J 4 bases; nucleotides not matched to a gene: 4. CDR3: CASSQGGTGSYGYTF. Written as DNA, the CDR3 is TGTGCCAGCAGCCAAGGCGGGACAGGGTCCTATGGCTACACCTTC.

This rearrangement joins TRBV9 to TRBJ2-1; D call uncertain. The CDR3 is 13 amino acids. Germline lookup yields CDR1 SGDLS and CDR2 YYNGEE. V dropped 4 bases and J dropped 4 bases, with 9 bases sitting between them. The CDR3 sequence is CASSPPRYNEQFF. CDR3 DNA: TGTGCCAGCAGCCCCCCCCGGTACAATGAGCAGTTCTTC.

Of note for this clone: This same CDR3 is encoded by further DNA sequences in the sample. This chain joins TRBV7-9 and TRBJ1-2; weak D call: TRBD1 (5 bases). V was pared by 5 bases and J by 6 bases, with 22 bases between. This CDR3 comprises 16 residues. Germline values: CDR1 SEHNR, CDR2 FQNEAQ (reference sequence). CDR3 DNA sequence: TGTGCCAGCAGCATGGGGACGGGCCTAGATGGCAATGGCTACACCTTC. It is translated as CASSMGTGLDGNGYTF.

The chain combines TRBV11-2 with TRBJ2-3; D unclear. From germline, CDR1 is SGHAT and CDR2 FQNNGV. The CDR3 sequence is 15 residues long. Trimming shortened V by 4 bases and J by 2 bases, and 13 bases separated the two germline ends. The CDR3: CASSWAKAATDTQYF. CDR3 nucleotides: TGTGCCAGCAGCTGGGCTAAGGCCGCCACAGATACGCAGTATTTT.

This chain connects TRBV27 to TRBJ1-1; 9 nucleotides match TRBD1. This CDR3 region has 14 residues. The ends lost 6 bases at V and 5 bases at J; junction bases unmatched: 7. Germline V gene lookup returns CDR1 MNHEY and CDR2 SMNVEV (reference sequence). The CDR3 spells CASRGTGLVTEAFF. The CDR3 coding sequence is TGTGCCAGCAGGGGGACAGGGCTAGTGACTGAAGCTTTCTTT.

The V call is TRBV27, the J call TRBJ1-1, with TRBD1 as a possible D gene (5 bases). V was clipped by 2 bases and J by 2 bases, with 9 bases between them. The CDR3 has 14 amino acids. Per the germline V gene, CDR1 is MNHEY and CDR2 is SMNVEV (reference sequence). The CDR3: CASSLGQKNTEAFF. CDR3 in DNA: TGTGCCAGCAGTTTAGGACAAAAAAACACTGAAGCTTTCTTT.

The rearrangement uses TRBV4-1 and TRBJ2-7; D gene unclear. V lost 1 base and J lost 0, with 10 bases in between. The CDR3 spans 15 residues. CDR1 MGHRA and CDR2 YSYEKL come from the germline V gene. The CDR3 DNA reads TGCGCCAGCAGCCAAGTTCACTCGAGCTCCTACGAGCAGTACTTC. Translating it yields CASSQVHSSSYEQYF.

DNA for the CDR3: TGTGCCAGCAGCGTAGGACAGGGAGGCAATCAGCCCCAGCATTTT. Its protein is CASSVGQGGNQPQHF. The gene calls are TRBV9 and TRBJ1-5, with TRBD1 matching over 7 bases. The CDR3 has 15 amino acids. Unmatched junction bases numbered 2, after V lost 0 bases and J lost 2 bases. Germline lookup yields CDR1 SGDLS and CDR2 YYNGEE.

This clone was detected only a few times. One junction end does not reproduce the germline sequence, and a read error may be involved. V usage is TRBV9 and J usage is TRBJ1-2, with D hard to call. Germline V gives CDR1 SGDLS, CDR2 YYNGEE. This CDR3 is 13 amino acids long. CDR3 sequence (DNA): TGTGCCAGCACCGGTCCGGGAAGATCGAACTACGGCTTC. It yields the protein CASTGPGRSNYGF.

V usage is TRBV7-7 and J usage is TRBJ2-1, with TRBD2 matching 7 bases. With V trimmed by 5 bases and J by 5 bases, 9 bases remained unmatched. This CDR3 spans 15 amino acids. The germline CDR1 and CDR2 sequences are SSHAT and FNYEAQ (reference sequence). The CDR3 reads CASSLGERGHNEQFF. Here the CDR3 DNA reads TGTGCCAGCAGCCTTGGTGAGCGGGGTCACAATGAGCAGTTCTTC.